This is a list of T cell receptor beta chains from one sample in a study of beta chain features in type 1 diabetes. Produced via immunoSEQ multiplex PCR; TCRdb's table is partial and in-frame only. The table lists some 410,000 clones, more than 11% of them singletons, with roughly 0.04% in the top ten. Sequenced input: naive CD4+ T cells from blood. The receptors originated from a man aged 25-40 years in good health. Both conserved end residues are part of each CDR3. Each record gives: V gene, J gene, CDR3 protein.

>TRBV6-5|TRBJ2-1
CASSYSKGLAGHQFF
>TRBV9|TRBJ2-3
CASSVGDRAITDTQYF
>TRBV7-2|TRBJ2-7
CASSLLSNEQYF
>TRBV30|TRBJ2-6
CAWKNPGEGVLTF
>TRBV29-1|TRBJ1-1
CSVHKQVLNTEAFF
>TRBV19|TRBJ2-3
CASVSVDTQYF
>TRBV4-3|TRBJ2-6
CASSQESPGITGANVLTF
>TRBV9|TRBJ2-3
CASSAGAGVQYF
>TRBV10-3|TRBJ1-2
CATATGGGYGYTF
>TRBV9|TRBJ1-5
CASSALGQSNQPQHF
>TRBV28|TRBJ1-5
CASRRDRGGNQPQHF
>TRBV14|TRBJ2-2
CASSQELPGELFF
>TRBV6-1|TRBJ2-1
CASMAGWYNEQFF
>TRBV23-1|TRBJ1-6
CASSRPLDSPLHF
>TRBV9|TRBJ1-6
CASSAPPDRVYSPLHF
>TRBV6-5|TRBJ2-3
CASTKTGGKTDTQYF
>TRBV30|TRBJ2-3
CAWSVWVGTDTQYF
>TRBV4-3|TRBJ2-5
CASSQEGALRGTQYF
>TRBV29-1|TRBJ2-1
CSASPGGYNEQFF
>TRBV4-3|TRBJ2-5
CASSQSLGPTQYF
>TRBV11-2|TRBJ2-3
CASSLVAFADTQYF
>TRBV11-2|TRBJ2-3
CASRTASTDTQYF
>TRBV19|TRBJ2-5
CASSISWYQETQYF
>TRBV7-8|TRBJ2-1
CASSSEKRLAGGYNEQFF
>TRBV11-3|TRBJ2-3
CASSSRGIGTDTQYF
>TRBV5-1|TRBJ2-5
CASSSPKTSGTQETQYF
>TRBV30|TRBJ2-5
CAWSWGPGETQYF
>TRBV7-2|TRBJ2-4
CASSLGGHKNIQYF
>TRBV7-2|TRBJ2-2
CASRDGNVPGELFF
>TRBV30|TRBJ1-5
CAWSRDSNPPQHF
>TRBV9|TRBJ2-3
CASSPRTSGGAVDTQYF
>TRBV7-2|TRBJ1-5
CASSSRTANQPQHF
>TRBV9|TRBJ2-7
CASSFLLMSEQYF
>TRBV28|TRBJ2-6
CASRTAGAGSGANVLTF
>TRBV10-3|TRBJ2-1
CAIGTSGSNEQFF
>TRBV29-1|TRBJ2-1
CSEVIYNEQFF
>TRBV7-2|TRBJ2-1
CASSLELSEQFF
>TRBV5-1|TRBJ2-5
CASSRWTQETQYF
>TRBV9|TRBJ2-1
CASGVGFGYNEQFF
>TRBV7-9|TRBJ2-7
CASSSNRDRGYEQYF
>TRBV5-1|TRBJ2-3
CASSLGRSGTDTQYF
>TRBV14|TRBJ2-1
CASSQGRRHTVNQGEQFF
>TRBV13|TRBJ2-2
CASSPDYTGELFF
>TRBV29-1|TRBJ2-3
CSDRVGTDTQYF
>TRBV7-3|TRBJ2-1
CASSLGTAYNEQFF
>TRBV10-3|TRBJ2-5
CAIRAKETQYF
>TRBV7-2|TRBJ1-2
CASSPPSVIGYGYTF
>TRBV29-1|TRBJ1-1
CSVGDVYTEAFF
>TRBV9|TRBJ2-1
CASSPRGLDLSEQFF
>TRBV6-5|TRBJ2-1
CASGKTSGSVREQFF
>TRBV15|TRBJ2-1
CATSRDFPAGRGATYNEQFF
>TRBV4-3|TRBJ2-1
CASSQALSGLYNEQFF
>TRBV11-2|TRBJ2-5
CASSLALAGRRETQYF
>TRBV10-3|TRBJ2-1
CAISEYGTRPNEQFF
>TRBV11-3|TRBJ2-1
CASSLDEGEQFF
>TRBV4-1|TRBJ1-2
CASSPQGGYGYTF
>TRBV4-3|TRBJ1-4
CASSQDFGEKLFF
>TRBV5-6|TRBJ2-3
CASSSWTSGRGRDTQYF